This TCR beta chain was documented in a study of blood T cell repertoires in COVID-19. Looking at the study overall: Acute and convalescent COVID-19 samples came from the United States, Italy and Spain.

In the original processing: Amplification of reference gene primers provided the estimated nucleated cell counts. The protocol was immunoSEQ multiplex PCR, while the TCRdb copy is restricted to in-frame clones and leaves out a portion. The D gene and trimming were derived from the DNA, and the V and J assignments and clone size from that table. The table has almost 250,000 clones, 75% to 90% seen once. Germline lookup yields CDR1 SGHRS and CDR2 YFSETQ. The CDR3 is 13 amino acids. Trimming removed 0 bases from V and 8 bases from J, with 9 bases in between. The source material was PBMCs or T cells enriched from blood (not recorded which). The TCR sequence derives from a woman in her 30s who had recovered from COVID-19. The chain couples TRBV5-1 to TRBJ2-1; D possibly corresponds to TRBD2 (6 bases). The CDR3 reads CASSLAGLDEQFF. The CDR3 region has the DNA TGCGCCAGCAGCTTGGCGGGACTCGATGAGCAGTTCTTC. Supplemented by reference TRBV5-1 and TRBJ2-1, the full variable domain reads KAGVTQTPRYLIKTRGQQVTLSCSPISGHRSVSWYQQTPGQGLQFLFEYFSETQRNKGNFPGRFSGRQFSNSRSEMNVSTLELGDSALYLCASSLAGLDEQFFGPGTRLTVL.